This TCR beta chain was documented in a study of blood T cell repertoires in COVID-19. About the research overall: Donors in the United States, Italy and Spain gave samples during acute or convalescent COVID-19. The analysed material was cDNA or gDNA that came from T cells, B-cell-depleted T cells, or PBMCs.

One Seattle source followed patients from active infection through their disease course. The CDR3 sequence is 14 residues long. From germline, CDR1 is MDHEN and CDR2 SYDVKM. V was clipped by 2 bases and J by 7 bases, with 12 bases between them. In the original analysis: Nucleated cell counts were estimated from reference gene primer amplification. Using immunoSEQ multiplex PCR, the repertoire was profiled, and TCRdb retains in-frame clones only, with some absent. V, J and clone size are those of that table, while D and trimming were read from the DNA. The sample has about 350,000 clones; more than 70% are singletons.

The V call is TRBV28, the J call TRBJ1-5; D might be TRBD1 (6 bases). The TCR comes from a woman in her 70s with COVID-19, enrolled during active disease. Sequenced material: peripheral blood. The CDR3 DNA is TGTGCCAGCAGTTTACGGGGGGCGGAACAGCCCCAGCATTTT. This translates into CASSLRGAEQPQHF.